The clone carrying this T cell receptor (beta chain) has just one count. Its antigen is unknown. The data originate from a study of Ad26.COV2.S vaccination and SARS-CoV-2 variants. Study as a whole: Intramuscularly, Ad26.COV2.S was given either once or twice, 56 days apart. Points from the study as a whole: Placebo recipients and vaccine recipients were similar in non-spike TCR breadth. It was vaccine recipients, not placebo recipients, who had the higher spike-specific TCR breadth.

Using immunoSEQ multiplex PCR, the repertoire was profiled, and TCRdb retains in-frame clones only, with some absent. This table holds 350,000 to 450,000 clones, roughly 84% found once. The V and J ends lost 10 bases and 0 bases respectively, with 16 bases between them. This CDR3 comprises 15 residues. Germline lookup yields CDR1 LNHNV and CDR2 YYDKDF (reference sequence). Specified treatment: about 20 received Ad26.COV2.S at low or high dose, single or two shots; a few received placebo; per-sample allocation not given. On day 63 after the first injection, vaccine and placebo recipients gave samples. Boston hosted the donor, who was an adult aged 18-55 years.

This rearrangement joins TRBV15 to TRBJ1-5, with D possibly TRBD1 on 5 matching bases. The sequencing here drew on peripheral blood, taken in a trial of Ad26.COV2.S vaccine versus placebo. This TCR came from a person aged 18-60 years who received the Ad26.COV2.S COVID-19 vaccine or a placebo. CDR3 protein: CANPTGRYSNQPQHF. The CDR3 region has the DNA TGTGCCAACCCTACGGGGCGGTATAGCAATCAGCCCCAGCATTTT.